This T cell receptor beta chain was obtained from a study of blood T cell repertoires in COVID-19 (dated by TCRdb to about 2020). Background on the whole study: Samples covering the acute and convalescent phases of COVID-19 were provided by collaborators in the United States, Italy and Spain. Where available, HLA class I and class II types were obtained from metadata supplied by the sample provider rather than from assay-based typing. A freely available public database, intended as a resource for researchers studying the immune response to SARS-CoV-2, is where the repertoires were released. A de-identified subject ID, COVID-19 status, age in years and sex were almost always included in the sample metadata. The material from the prospective study consisted of cDNA or gDNA derived from T cells, B-cell-depleted T cells, or PBMCs. Subjects who had been exposed to COVID-19, were actively infected with it, or had recovered from it provided the deeply sampled blood TCRbeta repertoires that made up the dataset. Samples were obtained from the ongoing ImmuneRACE study (first 160 participants) and from about 1,300 subjects provided by 6 global collaborators. Beyond this particular receptor, the publication reports: The quantity of clinical and demographic metadata differed by source and by participant and was supplied without curation.

At one collaborating source in Seattle, patients were enrolled during active infection and were followed longitudinally through the course of disease. Each collaborating institution followed its own protocols to collect whole blood in K2EDTA tubes. Collaborator samples were shipped for TCRbeta analysis as frozen whole blood, isolated PBMCs, or DNA extracted from either sample type. Regarding this clone: The antigen it recognizes is unknown. Base qualities are not recorded, but no much larger clone differs from it by a single base.

From its cysteine to its phenylalanine, the CDR3 spans 14 amino acids. Only the CDR3 DNA is retained, 42 bases long and in frame from the first base. V and J are trimmed by 2 bases and 6 bases, and the gene matches miss 7 bases of the junction. The germline V gene provides CDR1 LGHNA and CDR2 YNFKEQ. TCRbeta CDR3 regions were amplified from genomic DNA by means of the immunoSEQ Assay, a bias-controlled multiplex PCR. The study's processing was this. The number of nucleated cells in each sample was estimated by amplification of reference gene primers within the assay. To quantify the absolute abundance of each unique TCRbeta CDR3 rearrangement, sequence reads were collapsed and filtered. Productive Simpson clonality was computed per sample as the square root of Simpson's diversity index over productive rearrangements. As stored in TCRdb, this immuneACCESS dataset retains in-frame rearrangements with V and J assigned. A fraction of the clones does not appear; measured against another copy, unresolved V genes explain less than half of the discrepancy, and the remainder lacks a known reason. That table gives V, J and clone size, and the DNA gave D and trimming. In this sample the table shows approximately 34,000 clones, approximately 81% of which occur a single time. About 3.2% of the sample is taken by the ten largest.

The source is a man between 70 and 80 years old with COVID-19, enrolled during active disease. The chain is made from TRBV4-2 and TRBJ2-7; 7 nucleotides in the junction match TRBD1. Source material: peripheral blood. The nucleotides read TGTGCCAGCAGCCAATCGACAGGGTCTGGCGAGCAGTACTTC. Protein translation: CASSQSTGSGEQYF.